This entry lists 13 T cell receptor beta chains sequenced from one sample in a study of shared clonotypes between healthy human individuals. Only in-frame clones appear in the TCRdb table, and some are missing; sequencing was by immunoSEQ multiplex PCR. Among 2 million to 2.5 million clones, 90% to 95% were seen once, and the ten largest hold 0.3% to 0.4%. The specimen sequenced was naive CD4+ T cells from PBMCs. Subset described: CD45RA+ positively selected. The receptor source for this set is a man between 18 and 35 years old in good health. Some clones in this sample may be carry-over from other donors' samples.

This clone appeared a few times. The chain couples TRBV28 to TRBJ1-1; D not resolved. V lost 6 bases, J lost 9 bases, and 2 bases lay in between. CDR1 MDHEN and CDR2 SYDVKM come from the germline V gene. The CDR3 consists of 8 residues. CDR3 nucleotide sequence: TGTGCCAGCAGCCAAGCTTTCTTT. Translating gives CASSQAFF. The full variable domain, rest sourced from reference TRBV28 and TRBJ1-1, is DVKVTQSSRYLVKRTGEKVFLECVQDMDHENMFWYRQDPGLGLRLIYFSYDVKMKEKGDIPEGYSVSREKKERFSLILESASTNQTSMYLCASSQAFFGQGTRLTVV.

As regards this clone: Other nucleotide sequences in the sample specify the same CDR3. The chain recombines TRBV7-2 with TRBJ2-5, with 7 positions matching TRBD2. The CDR3 runs to 13 residues. The V and J ends lost 1 base and 4 bases, in that order; junction bases with no gene match: 0. Germline V gene sequence: CDR1 SGHTA, CDR2 FQGNSA. The CDR3 is CASSLERGETQYF. The CDR3 DNA follows: TGTGCCAGCAGCTTAGAGCGGGGAGAGACCCAGTACTTC.

V gene TRBV19 combines with J gene TRBJ1-5, with 8 bases that match TRBD1. Unmatched junction bases numbered 7, after V lost 4 bases and J lost 8 bases. This CDR3 spans 14 amino acids. Germline CDR1 reads LNHDA; CDR2 reads SQIVND (reference sequence). This CDR3 is CASSSTGQGKPQHF. The CDR3 DNA sequence: TGTGCCAGTAGTAGTACAGGACAGGGCAAGCCCCAGCATTTT.

This clone was recorded once. V is TRBV9 and J is TRBJ2-1, with D possibly being TRBD1 or TRBD2 (5 bases each). CDR3 length: 13 residues. Per the germline V gene, CDR1 is SGDLS and CDR2 is YYNGEE. Deletions cut 0 bases from V and 5 bases from J, with 6 bases between. The CDR3 DNA sequence: TGTGCCAGCAGCGTAGGAGGGGACAATGAGCAGTTCTTC. Amino acids: CASSVGGDNEQFF.

The chain recombines TRBV10-2 with TRBJ2-5, with 8 bases that match TRBD1. Unmatched junction bases numbered 1, after V lost 7 bases and J lost 0 bases. The CDR3 contains 13 residues. Germline CDR1 is WSHSY and CDR2 is SAAADI. CDR3 DNA: TGCGCCAGCACCAGGGGGCACCAAGAGACCCAGTACTTC. Its translation is CASTRGHQETQYF.

J is TRBJ2-3 and V is TRBV11-2, with a weak D call TRBD1 (5 bases). This CDR3 has 14 residues. Germline loops: CDR1 SGHAT, CDR2 FQNNGV. The ends were cut back, 7 bases at V and 2 bases at J, with 13 bases in the middle. The CDR3 DNA sequence: TGTGCCAGCACCTCAGGGCCAAACACAGATACGCAGTATTTT. Translated: CASTSGPNTDTQYF.

On this clone itself: The same CDR3 can be traced to other DNA sequences in this sample. This sequence joins TRBV6-5 and TRBJ2-1; D not certain. Trimming pared 0 bases from V and 6 bases from J, leaving 3 bases between. The CDR3 consists of 12 residues. The germline gives CDR1 MNHEY, CDR2 SVGAGI. The CDR3 reads CASSYSGNEQFF. Here the CDR3 DNA reads TGTGCCAGCAGTTACTCCGGCAATGAGCAGTTCTTC.

CDR3 region: CASSTFTGSRKTVFF. Written as DNA, the CDR3 is TGTGCCAGCAGCACCTTCACAGGGTCGAGGAAAACAGTGTTTTTT. The chain has TRBV5-4 and TRBJ1-4, with TRBD1 as a possible D gene (6 bases). The CDR3 covers 15 residues. Germline V gene sequence: CDR1 SGHNT, CDR2 YYREEE (reference sequence). Trimming cost V 4 bases and J 15 bases, with 25 bases left between them.

The genes are TRBV19 and TRBJ2-7; 7 bases map to TRBD1. V was pared by 4 bases and J by 4 bases, with 4 bases of the junction left unmatched. This CDR3 region has 13 residues. The germline CDR1 and CDR2 sequences are LNHDA and SQIVND (reference sequence). CDR3 amino acids: CASSKGQPYEQYF. CDR3 nucleotide sequence: TGTGCCAGTAGTAAGGGACAGCCGTACGAGCAGTACTTC. Full variable domain (remainder filled in from reference TRBV19 and TRBJ2-7): DGGITQSPKYLFRKEGQNVTLSCEQNLNHDAMYWYRQDPGQGLRLIYYSQIVNDFQKGDIAEGYSVSREKKESFPLTVTSAQKNPTAFYLCASSKGQPYEQYFGPGTRLTVT.

Only one count was recorded for this clone. This chain uses TRBV5-1 with TRBJ2-1, with 9 bases lining up with TRBD2. The trim removed 4 bases at V and 5 bases at J, leaving 7 bases unmatched. This CDR3 contains 15 residues. CDR1 is SGHRS and CDR2 is YFSETQ in the germline V gene. The CDR3 loop reads CASSTRTSENNEQFF. CDR3 bases: TGCGCCAGCAGCACAAGGACTAGCGAGAACAATGAGCAGTTCTTC.

This clone was found once. The gene calls are TRBV28 and TRBJ2-3; D uncertain. The V end was cut by 5 bases, the J end by 2 bases, with 8 bases between. CDR1 and CDR2 from the germline V gene are MDHEN and SYDVKM. CDR3 length: 13 residues. The CDR3 spells CASSPKYTDTQYF. The CDR3, as DNA: TGTGCCAGCAGTCCGAAGTACACAGATACGCAGTATTTT.

CDR3 protein: CASSQGRETHNEQFF. The CDR3 DNA reads TGTGCCAGCAGCCAAGGACGGGAGACCCACAATGAGCAGTTCTTC. V is TRBV4-2 and J is TRBJ2-1; TRBD2 is a possible D gene (6 bases). CDR3 length equals 15 residues. Between the trimmed V and J ends, which lost 1 base and 5 bases, there was a span of 12 bases. From germline, CDR1 is LGHNA and CDR2 YNFKEQ.

This clone showed up just once. This chain links TRBV5-6 with TRBJ1-5; D unresolved. The CDR3 length is 12 residues. V lost 1 base and J 6 bases, leaving 5 bases between the germline ends. Germline V gives CDR1 SGHDT, CDR2 YYEEEE. CDR3 bases: TGTGCCAGCAGCTTGTATGGTCAGCCCCAGCATTTT. Its translation is CASSLYGQPQHF. The variable domain in full, with the rest retrieved from reference TRBV5-6 and TRBJ1-5, is DAGVTQSPTHLIKTRGQQVTLRCSPKSGHDTVSWYQQALGQGPQFIFQYYEEEERQRGNFPDRFSGHQFPNYSSELNVNALLLGDSALYLCASSLYGQPQHFGDGTRLSIL.